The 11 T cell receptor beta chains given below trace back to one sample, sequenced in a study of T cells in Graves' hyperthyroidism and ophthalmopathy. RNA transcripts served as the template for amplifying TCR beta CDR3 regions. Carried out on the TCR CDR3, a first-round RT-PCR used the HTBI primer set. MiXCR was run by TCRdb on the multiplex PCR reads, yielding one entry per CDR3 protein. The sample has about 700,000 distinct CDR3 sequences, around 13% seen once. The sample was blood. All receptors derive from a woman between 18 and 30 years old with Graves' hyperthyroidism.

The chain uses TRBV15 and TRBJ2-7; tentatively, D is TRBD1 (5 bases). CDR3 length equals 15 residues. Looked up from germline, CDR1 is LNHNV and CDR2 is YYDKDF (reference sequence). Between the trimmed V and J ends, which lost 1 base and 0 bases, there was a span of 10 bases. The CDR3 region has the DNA TGTGCCACCAGCAGAGTAAGGGGAAGCTCCTACGAGCAGTACTTC. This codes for CATSRVRGSSYEQYF.

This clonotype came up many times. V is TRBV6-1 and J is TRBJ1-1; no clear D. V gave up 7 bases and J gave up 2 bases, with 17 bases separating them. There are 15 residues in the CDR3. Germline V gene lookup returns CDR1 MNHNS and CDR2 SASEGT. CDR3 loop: CASTRTGPRNTEAFF. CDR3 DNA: TGTGCCAGCACTAGAACCGGGCCCAGAAACACTGAAGCTTTCTTT.

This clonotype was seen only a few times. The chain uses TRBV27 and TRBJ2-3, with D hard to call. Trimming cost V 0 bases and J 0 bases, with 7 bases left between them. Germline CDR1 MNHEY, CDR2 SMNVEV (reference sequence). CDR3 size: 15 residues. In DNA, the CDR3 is TGTGCCAGCAGTTTATCTCTCATCAGCACAGATACGCAGTATTTT. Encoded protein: CASSLSLISTDTQYF.

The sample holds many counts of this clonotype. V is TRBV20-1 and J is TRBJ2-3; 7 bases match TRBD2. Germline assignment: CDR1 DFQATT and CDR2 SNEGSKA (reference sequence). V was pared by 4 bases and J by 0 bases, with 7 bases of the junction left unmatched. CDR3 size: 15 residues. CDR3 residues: CSAKRAGSSTDTQYF. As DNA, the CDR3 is TGCAGTGCTAAAAGAGCGGGGTCTAGCACAGATACGCAGTATTTT.

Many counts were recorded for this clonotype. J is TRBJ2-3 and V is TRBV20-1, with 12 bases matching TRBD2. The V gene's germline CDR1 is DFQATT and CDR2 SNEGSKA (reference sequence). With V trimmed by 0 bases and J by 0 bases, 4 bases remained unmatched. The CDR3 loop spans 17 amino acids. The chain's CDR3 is CSARDRLAGVSTDTQYF. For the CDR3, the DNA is TGCAGTGCTAGAGATCGACTAGCGGGAGTAAGCACAGATACGCAGTATTTT.

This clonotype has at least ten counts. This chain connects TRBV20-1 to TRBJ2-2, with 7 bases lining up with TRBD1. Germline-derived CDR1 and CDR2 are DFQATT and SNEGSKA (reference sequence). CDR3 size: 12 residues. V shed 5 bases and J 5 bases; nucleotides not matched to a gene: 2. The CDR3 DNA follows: TGCAGTGCTGACAGGGAAACCGGGGAGCTGTTTTTT. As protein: CSADRETGELFF.

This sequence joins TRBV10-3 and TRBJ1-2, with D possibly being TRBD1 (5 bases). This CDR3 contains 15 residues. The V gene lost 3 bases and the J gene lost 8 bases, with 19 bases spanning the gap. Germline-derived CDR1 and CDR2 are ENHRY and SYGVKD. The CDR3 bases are TGTGCCATCAGTGACCCGGACGGGTTTGGGGACGGCTACACCTTC. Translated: CAISDPDGFGDGYTF.

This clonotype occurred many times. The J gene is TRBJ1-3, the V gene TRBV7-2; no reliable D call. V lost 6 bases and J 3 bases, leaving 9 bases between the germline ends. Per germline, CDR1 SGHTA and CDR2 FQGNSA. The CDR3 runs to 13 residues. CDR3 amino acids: CASRQTGGNTIYF. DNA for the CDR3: TGTGCCAGCAGACAAACGGGTGGAAACACCATATATTTT.

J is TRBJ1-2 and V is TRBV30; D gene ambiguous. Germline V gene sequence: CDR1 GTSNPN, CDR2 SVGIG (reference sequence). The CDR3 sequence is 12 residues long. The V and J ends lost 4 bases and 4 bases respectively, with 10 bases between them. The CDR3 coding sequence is TGTGCCTGGATCTGGGGAGCCTATGGCTACACCTTC. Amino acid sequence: CAWIWGAYGYTF.

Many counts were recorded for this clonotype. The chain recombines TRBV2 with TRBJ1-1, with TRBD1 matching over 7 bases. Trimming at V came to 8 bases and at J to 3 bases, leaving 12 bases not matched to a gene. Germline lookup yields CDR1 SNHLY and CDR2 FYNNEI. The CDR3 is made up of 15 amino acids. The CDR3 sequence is CASLGPRGRYTEAFF. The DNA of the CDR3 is TGTGCCAGCCTAGGCCCCAGGGGGAGATACACTGAAGCTTTCTTT.

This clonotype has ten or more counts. CDR3 loop: CASSYTPLDEQFF. Here the CDR3 DNA reads TGTGCCAGCAGCTACACCCCACTAGATGAGCAGTTCTTC. The chain employs TRBV11-3 and TRBJ2-1; perhaps TRBD2 as D (5 bases). Germline V gene sequence: CDR1 SGHNT, CDR2 YENEEA. The CDR3 length is 13 residues. Trimming took off 4 bases at V and 8 bases at J, with 12 bases between the two ends. Variable domain in full (rest from reference TRBV11-3 and TRBJ2-1): EAGVVQSPRYKIIEKKQPVAFWCNPISGHNTLYWYLQNLGQGPELLIRYENEEAVDDSQLPKDRFSAERLKGVDSTLKIQPAELGDSAVYLCASSYTPLDEQFFGPGTRLTVL.